Listed here are 3 T cell receptor beta chains from one sample, sequenced in a study of T-cell reconstitution after alpha-beta-depleted transplantation in children. Unique molecular identifiers were incorporated into the prepared TCRbeta library. TCRdb fed the PCR reads into MiXCR, producing one record per CDR3 protein. In the table there are some 120,000 distinct CDR3 sequences, about 9.4% of which are singletons. Sequenced material: PBMCs, taken before TCRalphabeta/CD19-depleted stem cell transplant. The receptors come from a boy aged 2 to 10 with acute lymphoblastic leukemia, due to receive a stem cell transplant.

This clonotype turned up a few times. This rearrangement joins TRBV20-1 to TRBJ2-7, with D possibly being TRBD2 (5 bases). Trimming cost V 5 bases and J 1 base, with 12 bases left between them. CDR1 is DFQATT, CDR2 SNEGSKA, per germline (reference sequence). This CDR3 spans 13 amino acids. The CDR3 nucleotides are TGCAGTGCTGGACTCCCGGGATCCTACGAGCAGTACTTC. Protein sequence: CSAGLPGSYEQYF.

This clonotype was seen only a few times. The gene calls are TRBV6-1 and TRBJ2-3; 12 bases are shared with TRBD2. The V and J ends lost 7 bases and 2 bases, in that order; junction bases with no gene match: 16. Germline CDR1 MNHNS, CDR2 SASEGT. The CDR3 covers 19 residues. CDR3 residues: CASTLIGASGRASTDTQYF. The CDR3 nucleotides read TGTGCCAGCACCCTGATAGGGGCTAGCGGGAGGGCTTCCACAGATACGCAGTATTTT.

This clonotype has at least ten counts. The rearrangement joins TRBV5-1 to TRBJ2-1; 7 positions match TRBD2. The CDR3 runs to 15 residues. V gave up 1 base and J gave up 4 bases; unmatched junction bases: 5. CDR1 is SGHRS, CDR2 YFSETQ, per germline. The CDR3 DNA sequence: TGCGCCAGCAGCTTGCGGGGGGAATTTTACAATGAGCAGTTCTTC. Protein product: CASSLRGEFYNEQFF. Full variable domain (outside the CDR3, taken from reference TRBV5-1 and TRBJ2-1): KAGVTQTPRYLIKTRGQQVTLSCSPISGHRSVSWYQQTPGQGLQFLFEYFSETQRNKGNFPGRFSGRQFSNSRSEMNVSTLELGDSALYLCASSLRGEFYNEQFFGPGTRLTVL.